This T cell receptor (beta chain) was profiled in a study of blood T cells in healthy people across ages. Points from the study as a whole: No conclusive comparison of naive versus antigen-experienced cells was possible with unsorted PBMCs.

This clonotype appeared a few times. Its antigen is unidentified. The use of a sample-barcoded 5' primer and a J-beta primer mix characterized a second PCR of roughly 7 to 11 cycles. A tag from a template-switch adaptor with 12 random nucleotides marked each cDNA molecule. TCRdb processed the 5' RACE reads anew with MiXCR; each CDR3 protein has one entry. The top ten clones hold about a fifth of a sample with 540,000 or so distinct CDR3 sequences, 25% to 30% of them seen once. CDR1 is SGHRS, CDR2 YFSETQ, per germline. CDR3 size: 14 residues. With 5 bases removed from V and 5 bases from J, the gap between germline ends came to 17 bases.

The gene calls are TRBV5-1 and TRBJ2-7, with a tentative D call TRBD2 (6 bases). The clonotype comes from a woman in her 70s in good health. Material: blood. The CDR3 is CASRMLEGVHEQYF. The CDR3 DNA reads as TGCGCCAGCAGGATGTTGGAGGGAGTCCACGAGCAGTACTTC. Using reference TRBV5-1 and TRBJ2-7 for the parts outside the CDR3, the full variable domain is KAGVTQTPRYLIKTRGQQVTLSCSPISGHRSVSWYQQTPGQGLQFLFEYFSETQRNKGNFPGRFSGRQFSNSRSEMNVSTLELGDSALYLCASRMLEGVHEQYFGPGTRLTVT.